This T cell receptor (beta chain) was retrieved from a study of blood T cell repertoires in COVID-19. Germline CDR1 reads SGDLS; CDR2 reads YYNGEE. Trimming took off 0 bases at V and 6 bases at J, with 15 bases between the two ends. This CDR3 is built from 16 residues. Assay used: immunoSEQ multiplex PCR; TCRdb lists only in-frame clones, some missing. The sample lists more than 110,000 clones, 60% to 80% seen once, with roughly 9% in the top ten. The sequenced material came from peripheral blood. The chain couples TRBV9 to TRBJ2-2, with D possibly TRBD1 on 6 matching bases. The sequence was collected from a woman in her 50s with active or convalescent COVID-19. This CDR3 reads CASSVGAWGRAGELFF. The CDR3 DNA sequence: TGTGCCAGCAGCGTAGGGGCCTGGGGGCGCGCCGGGGAGCTGTTTTTT.